Presented here are 10 T cell receptor beta chains from one specimen sequenced in a study of vaccination effects on CD4 cells after COVID-19. These receptors are not linked to any known antigen. Sequencing followed a ViraFEST assay step that expanded antigen-specific CD4+ T cells with viral peptide pools. An approximately nine-day culture period preceded the isolation of CD4+ T cells. Among the vaccine recipients, none had a prior SARS-CoV-2 infection, and nucleocapsid antibodies were negative. Assay: immunoSEQ multiplex PCR; the TCRdb copy retains only in-frame clones and omits some. The sample records tens of thousands of clones, roughly three quarters being singletons. The material was CD4+ T cells from PBMCs cultured with HCoV-NL63 spike peptides, obtained before COVID-19 vaccination. These receptors originate from a human donor who received a COVID-19 vaccine.

The chain joins TRBV5-1 to TRBJ1-4; TRBD1 matches at 11 bases. The CDR3 sequence is 15 residues long. J was trimmed by 5 bases and V by 2 bases; bases with no gene match: 2. Germline assignment: CDR1 SGHRS and CDR2 YFSETQ. The chain's CDR3 is CASSLRTGGNEKLFF. In nucleotides, the CDR3 is TGCGCCAGCAGCTTACGGACAGGGGGCAATGAAAAACTGTTTTTT.

The CDR3 coding sequence is TGCGCCAGCGAACCGGACGGCCGCTCTGGAAACACCATATATTTT. Amino acids: CASEPDGRSGNTIYF. This chain connects TRBV5-1 to TRBJ1-3, with D uncertain. The germline gives CDR1 SGHRS, CDR2 YFSETQ. This CDR3 spans 15 amino acids. Trimming pared 7 bases from V and 0 bases from J, leaving 14 bases between.

There are a few counts of this clone. J is TRBJ2-3 and V is TRBV5-1; 12 nucleotides align to TRBD2. This CDR3 region has 15 residues. J gave up 6 bases and V 5 bases, and 7 bases lay outside the gene matches. Germline V gene data show CDR1 as SGHRS and CDR2 as YFSETQ. The CDR3 loop reads CASRRTSGIGDTQYF. In DNA, the CDR3 is TGCGCCAGCAGGCGGACTAGCGGGATCGGCGATACGCAGTATTTT. The full variable domain, rest sourced from reference TRBV5-1 and TRBJ2-3, is KAGVTQTPRYLIKTRGQQVTLSCSPISGHRSVSWYQQTPGQGLQFLFEYFSETQRNKGNFPGRFSGRQFSNSRSEMNVSTLELGDSALYLCASRRTSGIGDTQYFGPGTRLTVL.

V is TRBV6-1 and J is TRBJ1-1, with TRBD1 matching over 8 bases. There are 15 residues in the CDR3. CDR1 and CDR2 (germline): MNHNS, SASEGT. J was trimmed by 0 bases and V by 3 bases; bases with no gene match: 3. As DNA, the CDR3 is TGTGCCAGCAGTGAGGGACAGGCAGTGAACACTGAAGCTTTCTTT. Residues: CASSEGQAVNTEAFF.

This rearrangement joins TRBV6-5 to TRBJ1-4; D unclear. The CDR3 has 16 residues. CDR1 and CDR2 from the germline V gene are MNHEY and SVGAGI. V lost 3 bases, J lost 0 bases, and 11 bases lay in between. The CDR3 DNA reads as TGTGCCAGCAGTTATTCCGGATTTACAACTAATGAAAAACTGTTTTTT. Its translation is CASSYSGFTTNEKLFF.

The chain is built from TRBV28 and TRBJ1-2; D is ambiguous. Germline V CDR1 and CDR2: MDHEN, SYDVKM. V was cut by 5 bases and J by 10 bases, with 17 bases left in between. CDR3 length: 13 amino acids. The DNA for the CDR3 is TGTGCCAGCAGTCCACCCGGAGCCTATCCCTACACCTTC. This sequence encodes CASSPPGAYPYTF.

The rearrangement joins TRBV6-4 to TRBJ1-5, with TRBD1 matching 7 bases. Germline CDR1 reads MRHNA; CDR2 reads SNTAGT. The J segment lost 5 bases and the V segment lost 6 bases, leaving 19 bases of the junction unmatched. The CDR3 is made up of 18 amino acids. The CDR3 nucleotides are TGTGCCAGCAGACAGGGGACACGGGGTCTAATGCTGGATCAGCCCCAGCATTTT. Translating it yields CASRQGTRGLMLDQPQHF.

The rearrangement links TRBV5-1 to TRBJ2-3, with 8 nucleotides matching TRBD2. The CDR3 length is 16 residues. The ends lost 0 bases at V and 5 bases at J; junction bases unmatched: 8. Germline CDR1 reads SGHRS; CDR2 reads YFSETQ. Written as DNA, the CDR3 is TGCGCCAGCAGCTTGGGGTTAGCGGGGAGTGAAGATACGCAGTATTTT. It is translated as CASSLGLAGSEDTQYF.

Only one count was recorded for this clone. The chain is built from TRBV2 and TRBJ2-1; D call uncertain. CDR1 and CDR2 from the germline V gene are SNHLY and FYNNEI. This CDR3 comprises 13 residues. V lost 8 bases and J 5 bases, leaving 13 bases between the germline ends. The CDR3 nucleotides read TGTGCCAGCCACCCCCGGACCCACAATGAGCAGTTCTTC. This sequence encodes CASHPRTHNEQFF. Full variable domain (missing parts from reference TRBV2 and TRBJ2-1): EPEVTQTPSHQVTQMGQEVILRCVPISNHLYFYWYRQILGQKVEFLVSFYNNEISEKSEIFDDQFSVERPDGSNFTLKIRSTKLEDSAMYFCASHPRTHNEQFFGPGTRLTVL.

This clone showed up just a few times. This rearrangement joins TRBV6-1 to TRBJ1-2, with TRBD1 matching over 8 bases. The CDR3 contains 17 residues. Germline-derived CDR1 and CDR2 are MNHNS and SASEGT. Trimming cost V 3 bases and J 5 bases; bases outside gene matches: 14. CDR3 nucleotide sequence: TGTGCCAGCAGTGATTACAGGGGGGCAAACCTCTTTTATGGCTACACCTTC. This translates into CASSDYRGANLFYGYTF.